The subject of this entry is one T cell receptor beta chain. As yet, its antigen is unknown. The sample originates from a study of PD-1 blockade in classical Hodgkin lymphoma. Findings of the study overall: Patients newly diagnosed and complete responders had comparable baseline diversity.

The V and J ends lost 2 bases and 0 bases respectively, with 10 bases between them. Germline V CDR1 and CDR2: SNHLY, FYNNEI. The CDR3 spans 15 residues. Sequencing was performed with immunoSEQ multiplex PCR; in TCRdb, only in-frame clones are kept and a portion is missing. The sample contains around 45,000 clones, 78% of which appear only once. The time point was: cycle 4 day 1 (C4D1), after 6 weeks of nivolumab. No patient escaped relapse after autologous stem cell transplantation, and brentuximab vedotin exposure varied. The clonotype originates from a human donor with classical Hodgkin lymphoma. V gene TRBV2 combines with J gene TRBJ1-1; no firm D call. The sequences come from peripheral blood mononuclear cells (PBMCs), collected before the fourth cycle of nivolumab. In DNA, the CDR3 is TGTGCCAGCAGTGAATCGGCAGTCCTGAACACTGAAGCTTTCTTT. Amino acids: CASSESAVLNTEAFF.